This T cell receptor (beta chain) was observed in a study of cytomegalovirus exposure and HLA in healthy donors (dated by TCRdb to 2016 to 2017). Context from the whole study: According to a later analysis, one platform produced both the 100 to 150 validation repertoires and the roughly 640 repertoires of the first cohort. The study aimed to test whether signatures of past pathogen exposure could be identified by cataloging public T cell receptors. A separate validation cohort of approximately 130 different subjects was used in addition to the roughly 670-subject first cohort. High-throughput TCR immunosequencing, statistical association of individual TCRs with disease status, and machine learning were combined to predict cytomegalovirus infection status.

Broader findings and caveats from the paper: Of the cluster scores, approximately 95% were above 0 in a later analysis, which found that TCRs clustered in the first cohort also tended to co-occur in the 120 or so validation repertoires. In both the original and validation cohorts, the classifier was reported to diagnose cytomegalovirus status with high specificity and sensitivity. A few of the identified cytomegalovirus-associated TCR beta chains were confirmed in vitro to be specific for cytomegalovirus antigens. A total of fewer than 200 TCR beta chains were listed by the study as associated with cytomegalovirus. All 110 or so repertoires were used to score co-occurrence in the validation cohort in a later analysis, because that analysis had no HLA typing for the cohort. It was suggested by the authors that the approach could potentially be generalized to other disease states and immunological phenotypes. Across donors, most TCR sequences were observed very rarely, whereas some public TCRs were present in many individuals.

V and J are trimmed by 7 bases and 2 bases, and the gene matches miss 7 bases of the junction. The CDR3 spans 15 residues, from the cysteine through the phenylalanine. Only the CDR3 DNA stays, 45 bases, in frame from base 1. For CDR1 and CDR2, the germline V gene lists MNHNS and SASEGT. The donors were included in the validation cohort of some 120 subjects, a group kept apart from the roughly 700-subject first cohort. Worth noting for this clone: Its antigen specificity is not known. No base quality information exists; no much larger clone differs at one position.

The protocol used for the library was the immunoSEQ multiplex PCR assay. The study's own analysis went as follows. To diagnose cytomegalovirus status from the catalog of TCR beta chain sequences, a statistical classification framework was built. Drawn from immuneACCESS, this table holds only the in-frame rearrangements with V and J called that TCRdb kept. Clones are partly lost; checked studies trace under half to an unresolved V gene and leave the rest unexplained. V, J and clone size derive from that table, while D and trimming were established from the DNA sequence. In all, the sample holds about 76,000 clones, and around 95% of those were seen once. Roughly 0.6% of the sample is held by the ten biggest clonotypes.

Recombination joined TRBV6-1 with TRBJ2-1; TRBD1 lines up with 8 middle nucleotides. This TCR was sampled from a woman aged 18-29 years in good health and CMV-seronegative. Sequenced: PBMCs. The DNA is TGTGCCAGCAAACGTTCGGACAGGGCCTACAATGAGCAGTTCTTC. It codes for CASKRSDRAYNEQFF.